Listed below are T cell receptor beta chains from one sample, sequenced in a study of blood T cell repertoires in COVID-19. Clones were sequenced by immunoSEQ multiplex PCR, and TCRdb holds only the in-frame ones, with some missing. The repertoire includes hundreds of thousands of clones, around nine tenths of them detected once, and roughly 7.3% sits in the top ten. Sequences were obtained from peripheral blood. Source of these receptors: a woman between 50 and 59 years old with COVID-19, enrolled during active disease. Both conserved end residues are part of each CDR3.

CDR3 length	V gene	J gene	CDR3 protein
15	TRBV3-1/TRBV3-2	TRBJ2-3	CASSTPGLGTDTQYF
12	TRBV7-2	TRBJ2-5	CASSSLEETQYF
13	TRBV11-2	TRBJ2-7	CASSLLLGYEQYF
13	TRBV5-1	TRBJ2-1	CASSLGQYNEQFF
14	TRBV5-1	TRBJ1-1	CASSLAPQDTEAFF
14	TRBV28	TRBJ2-1	CASSLNQGADEQFF
11	TRBV2	TRBJ1-1	CASRRTEEAFF
11	TRBV29-1	TRBJ2-1	CSVRRGSEQFF
14	TRBV5-1	TRBJ2-2	CASRVGGNTGELFF
16	TRBV9	TRBJ2-1	CASSKVSGGAYNEQFF
15	TRBV27	TRBJ2-2	CASSFGGGAHGELFF
13	TRBV3-1/TRBV3-2	TRBJ2-5	CASSQEWEETQYF
14	TRBV7-8	TRBJ1-1	CASSSHAVNTEAFF
13	TRBV28	TRBJ1-2	CASREGQGFGYTF
14	TRBV7-8	TRBJ1-2	CASSFRTGNYGYTF
16	TRBV7-8	TRBJ1-3	CASSQSPARSWNTIYF
13	TRBV6-5	TRBJ2-7	CASLGQSSYEQYF
15	TRBV6-6	TRBJ1-1	CASKEGGGTNTEAFF
12	TRBV18	TRBJ2-5	CASSVFGETQYF
15	TRBV6-5	TRBJ2-3	CATQPRTSASDTQYF
14	TRBV19	TRBJ2-5	CASSIGDTQETQYF
14	TRBV13	TRBJ2-2	CASREGQATGELFF
15	TRBV27	TRBJ2-1	CASSSRQGVVGEQFF
15	TRBV7-9	TRBJ2-5	CASTARAGGQETQYF
14	TRBV24-1	TRBJ2-2	CATSHSSNTGELFF
13	TRBV30	TRBJ2-2	CAWSGAPRGELFF
15	TRBV5-8	TRBJ1-5	CASSFKTGVSQPQHF
17	TRBV19	TRBJ2-3	CASSNGGTSGSTDTQYF
13	TRBV5-6	TRBJ2-3	CASSLGSTDTQYF
17	TRBV4-2	TRBJ2-7	CASSPDPSSGGAGEQYF
16	TRBV7-7	TRBJ2-2	CASSPLAVANTGELFF
15	TRBV7-2	TRBJ1-2	CASSLAPGSDYGYTF
17	TRBV6-2/TRBV6-3	TRBJ2-5	CASSLGLAVDVGETQYF
15	TRBV5-4	TRBJ2-7	CASSLGGLAWNEQYF
15	TRBV2	TRBJ1-5	CASSELRTSNQPQHF
15	TRBV3-1/TRBV3-2	TRBJ1-1	CASSQEARARGEAFF
15	TRBV7-9	TRBJ1-1	CASSLGGAGGTEAFF